A selection of T cell receptor beta chains follows, all from one sample in a study of cytomegalovirus exposure and HLA in healthy donors. The assay was immunoSEQ multiplex PCR, and TCRdb's table has in-frame clones only and misses some. This sample carries hundreds of thousands of clones, approximately 84% of them seen once, and the ten largest clones take more than 10%. The sample comprised PBMCs. The receptor set was obtained from a young man in good health and CMV-seropositive. Each CDR3 is given with its conserved first and last residue. A D gene is named only where the DNA matches it firmly. Expanded clones get a size class; other rows say once, few or many, or leave the size out.

j_call,d_call,clone_size,v_call,cdr3_nt,cdr3_aa
TRBJ1-3,TRBD1,NA,TRBV28,TGTGCCAGCAGTGGGGACAGAAAACCCTCTGGAAACACCATATATTTT,CASSGDRKPSGNTIYF
TRBJ2-5,NA,NA,TRBV7-9,TGTGCCAGCAGCCCCGTGGGGGGGCGGGAGACCCAGTACTTC,CASSPVGGRETQYF
TRBJ1-4,NA,NA,TRBV7-9,TGTGCCAGCAGCTTAAGAACGGGATCTAATGAAAAACTGTTTTTT,CASSLRTGSNEKLFF
TRBJ1-1,TRBD1,NA,TRBV5-1,TGCGCCAGCAGCTTTCAGGGGGATGGCACTGAAGCTTTCTTT,CASSFQGDGTEAFF
TRBJ2-3,NA,NA,TRBV27,TGTGCCAGCAGTGAAACAGGGCCTCACACAGATACGCAGTATTTT,CASSETGPHTDTQYF
TRBJ2-1,NA,NA,TRBV7-9,TGTGCCAGCAGAACGGGTTACAATGAGCAGTTCTTC,CASRTGYNEQFF
TRBJ1-1,NA,few,TRBV30,TGTGCCGTGATACCTTCTGGGGGAACTGAAGCTTTCTTT,CAVIPSGGTEAFF
TRBJ1-3,TRBD1,NA,TRBV4-2,TGTGCCAGCAGCCACGACAGGGTCTCTGGAAACACCATATATTTT,CASSHDRVSGNTIYF
TRBJ2-5,NA,few,TRBV19,TGTGCCAGCGGGGGACAGAGCCAAGAGACCCAGTACTTC,CASGGQSQETQYF
TRBJ1-5,NA,once,TRBV7-9,TGTGCCAGCAGTCCCGACGGATGGCCCCAGCATTTT,CASSPDGWPQHF
TRBJ1-2,NA,NA,TRBV28,TGTGCCATGGGGGCCGCAGGACGTGGCTACACCTTC,CAMGAAGRGYTF
TRBJ2-1,NA,NA,TRBV7-9,TGTGCCAGCAGCCCGACAGTCGCCTACAATGAGCAGTTCTTC,CASSPTVAYNEQFF
TRBJ2-7,NA,few,TRBV20-1,TGCAGTGCTAGAGATTACGAGCAGTACTTC,CSARDYEQYF
TRBJ2-1,NA,NA,TRBV14,TGTGCCAGCAGCCTCCCTTTTAGTGAGCAGTTCTTC,CASSLPFSEQFF
TRBJ2-1,TRBD2,NA,TRBV18,TGTGCCAGCTCACTTGCCTCTAGCGGGAGTCGGGACAATGAGCAGTTCTTC,CASSLASSGSRDNEQFF
TRBJ2-3,NA,NA,TRBV5-1,TGCGCCAGCAGACAAACAGCCACAGATACGCAGTATTTT,CASRQTATDTQYF
TRBJ2-7,NA,NA,TRBV28,TGTGCCAGCAGTCCCGGGGGCCGGTCCTACGAGCAGTACTTC,CASSPGGRSYEQYF
TRBJ2-2,TRBD2,NA,TRBV29-1,TGCAGCGTTGGATTACGGCTAGCGGACTTCGGGGGCGGGGAGCTGTTTTTT,CSVGLRLADFGGGELFF
TRBJ1-3,NA,NA,TRBV6-5,TGTGCCAGCAGTAGATACAGGGAGGAAGGAAACACCATATATTTT,CASSRYREEGNTIYF
TRBJ2-1,TRBD2,NA,TRBV5-1,TGCGCCAGCAGCCCGACTAGCGGGAGGTCTTACAATGAGCAGTTCTTC,CASSPTSGRSYNEQFF
TRBJ2-7,NA,NA,TRBV10-3,TGTGCCATCAGTGAGAGGTCACGGAGTGAGCAGTACTTC,CAISERSRSEQYF
TRBJ1-5,TRBD1,NA,TRBV16,TGTGCCAGCAGCCGGGACGGGACAGATGATCAGCCCCAGCATTTT,CASSRDGTDDQPQHF
TRBJ2-2,NA,NA,TRBV30,TGTGCCTGGAGAACAGGGCACGGGGAGCTGTTTTTT,CAWRTGHGELFF
TRBJ2-1,TRBD2,NA,TRBV18,TGTGCCAGCTCACCACGGGGGGGTTCATACTACAATGAGCAGTTCTTC,CASSPRGGSYYNEQFF
TRBJ2-5,NA,NA,TRBV6-1,TGTGCCAGCCGACGACAGAGAGAGACCCAGTACTTC,CASRRQRETQYF